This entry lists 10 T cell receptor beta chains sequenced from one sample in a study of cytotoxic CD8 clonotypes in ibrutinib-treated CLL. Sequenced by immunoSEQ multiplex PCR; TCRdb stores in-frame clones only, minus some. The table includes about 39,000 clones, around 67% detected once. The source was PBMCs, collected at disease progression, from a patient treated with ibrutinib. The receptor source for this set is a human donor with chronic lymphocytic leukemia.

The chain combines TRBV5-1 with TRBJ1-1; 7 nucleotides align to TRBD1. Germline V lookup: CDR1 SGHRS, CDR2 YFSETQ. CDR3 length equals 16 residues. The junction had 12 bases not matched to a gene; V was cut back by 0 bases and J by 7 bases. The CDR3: CASSLAPQGGSIEAFF. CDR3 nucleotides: TGCGCCAGCAGCTTGGCCCCCCAGGGGGGCAGCATTGAAGCTTTCTTT.

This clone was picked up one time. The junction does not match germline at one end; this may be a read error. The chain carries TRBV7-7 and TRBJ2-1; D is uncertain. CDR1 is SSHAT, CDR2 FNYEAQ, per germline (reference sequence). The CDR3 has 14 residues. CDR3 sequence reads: CASSLGSGFTEQFF. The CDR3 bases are TGTGCTAGCAGCTTAGGGTCCGGGTTCACTGAGCAGTTCTTC.

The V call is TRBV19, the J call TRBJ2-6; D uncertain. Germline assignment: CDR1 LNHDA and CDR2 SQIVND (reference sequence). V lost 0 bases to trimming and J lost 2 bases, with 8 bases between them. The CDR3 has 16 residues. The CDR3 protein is CASSIDRAPGANVLTF. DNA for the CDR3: TGTGCCAGTAGTATAGATCGGGCACCTGGGGCCAACGTCCTGACTTTC.

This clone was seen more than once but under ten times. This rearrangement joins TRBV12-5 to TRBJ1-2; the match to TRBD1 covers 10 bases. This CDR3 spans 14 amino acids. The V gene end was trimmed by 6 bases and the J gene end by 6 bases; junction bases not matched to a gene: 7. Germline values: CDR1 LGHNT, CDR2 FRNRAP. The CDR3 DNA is TGTGCTAGTGGCCAAGGGACAGGGGATCATGGCTACACCTTC. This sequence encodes CASGQGTGDHGYTF.

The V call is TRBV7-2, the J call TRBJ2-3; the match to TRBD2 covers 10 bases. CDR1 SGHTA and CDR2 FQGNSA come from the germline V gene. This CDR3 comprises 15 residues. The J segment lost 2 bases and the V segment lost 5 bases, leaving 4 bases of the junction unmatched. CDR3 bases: TGTGCCAGCAGCCCACTAGCGGGAATCACAGATACGCAGTATTTT. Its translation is CASSPLAGITDTQYF.

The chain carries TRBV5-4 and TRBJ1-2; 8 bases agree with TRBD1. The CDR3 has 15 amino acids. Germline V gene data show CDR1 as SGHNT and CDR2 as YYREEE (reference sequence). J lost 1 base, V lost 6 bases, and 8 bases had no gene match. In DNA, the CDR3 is TGTGCCAGCAAACCGACAGGGGCCGATAACTATGGCTACACCTTC. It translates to CASKPTGADNYGYTF.

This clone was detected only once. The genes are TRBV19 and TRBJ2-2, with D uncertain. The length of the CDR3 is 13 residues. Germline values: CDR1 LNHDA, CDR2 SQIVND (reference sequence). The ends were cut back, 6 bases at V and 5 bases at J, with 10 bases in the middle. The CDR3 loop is CASSMAATGELFF. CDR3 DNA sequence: TGTGCCAGTAGCATGGCAGCAACCGGGGAGCTGTTTTTT.

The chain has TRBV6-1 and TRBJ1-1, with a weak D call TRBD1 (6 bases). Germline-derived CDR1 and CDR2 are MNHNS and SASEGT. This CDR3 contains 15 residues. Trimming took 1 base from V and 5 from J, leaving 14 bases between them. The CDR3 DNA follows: TGTGCCAGCAGTGAAGTACCAGGGGTTGGGACTGAAGCTTTCTTT. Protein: CASSEVPGVGTEAFF.

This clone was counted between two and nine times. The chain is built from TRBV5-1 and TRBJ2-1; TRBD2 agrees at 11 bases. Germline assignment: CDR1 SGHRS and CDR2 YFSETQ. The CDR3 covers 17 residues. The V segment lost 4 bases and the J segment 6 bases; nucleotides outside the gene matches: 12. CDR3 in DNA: TGCGCCAGCAGCAGAGAACCGGGACTAGCGGTCCCCAATGAGCAGTTCTTC. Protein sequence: CASSREPGLAVPNEQFF.

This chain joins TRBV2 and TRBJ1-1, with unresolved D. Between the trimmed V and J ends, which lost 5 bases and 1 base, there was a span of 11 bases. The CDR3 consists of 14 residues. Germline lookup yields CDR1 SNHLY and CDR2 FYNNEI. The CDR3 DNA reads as TGTGCCAGCAGTACCAGGTCCAAGAACACTGAAGCTTTCTTT. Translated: CASSTRSKNTEAFF.